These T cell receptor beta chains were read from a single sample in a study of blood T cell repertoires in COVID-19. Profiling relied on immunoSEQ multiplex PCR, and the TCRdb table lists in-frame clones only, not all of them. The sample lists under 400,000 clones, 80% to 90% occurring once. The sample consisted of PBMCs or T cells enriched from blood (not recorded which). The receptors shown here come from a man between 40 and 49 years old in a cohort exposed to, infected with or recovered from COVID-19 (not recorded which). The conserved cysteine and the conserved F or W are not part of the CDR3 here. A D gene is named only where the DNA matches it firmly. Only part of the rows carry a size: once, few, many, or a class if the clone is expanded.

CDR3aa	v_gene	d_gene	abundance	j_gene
ASSPPGWESHTGELF	TRBV5-8	NA	NA	TRBJ2-2
ASSLAVNSYNEQF	TRBV9	NA	NA	TRBJ2-1
ASSPLGQGSSAKNIQY	TRBV18	TRBD1	NA	TRBJ2-4
ASSMPGGSGYGYT	TRBV5-1	TRBD1	NA	TRBJ1-2
ASSLVAGVYNEQF	TRBV11-3	TRBD2	NA	TRBJ2-1
ASRALAASYNEQF	TRBV5-1	TRBD2	NA	TRBJ2-1
ATSDYSQAGNTIY	TRBV24-1	NA	NA	TRBJ1-3
ASSKTSGRRETQY	TRBV2	TRBD2	NA	TRBJ2-5
ASSIRGANEKLF	TRBV2	NA	once	TRBJ1-4
ASSPGRFRVGYT	TRBV5-1	NA	NA	TRBJ1-2
ASNRETDTQY	TRBV13	NA	NA	TRBJ2-3
ASSQDQLNNEQF	TRBV3-1/TRBV3-2	NA	NA	TRBJ2-1
ASSLAGATNEKLF	TRBV5-1	NA	few	TRBJ1-4
ASSHPDSLGTGELF	TRBV5-1	NA	few	TRBJ2-2
ASSYSGGKLF	TRBV6-5	NA	NA	TRBJ1-4
AIWLAGEGWDEQF	TRBV9	TRBD2	NA	TRBJ2-1
ASSLLQGSSYNSPLH	TRBV27	TRBD1	NA	TRBJ1-6